These T cell receptor beta chains were read from a single sample in a study of shared clonotypes between healthy human individuals. Produced via immunoSEQ multiplex PCR; TCRdb's table is partial and in-frame only. The sample has a few million clones, more than 85% seen once; the top ten hold roughly 0.36%. Sequences were obtained from naive CD4+ T cells from PBMCs. These receptors were taken from a man younger than 30 in good health. Some clones in this sample may be carry-over from other donors' samples. The CDR3 runs from the conserved cysteine through the conserved F or W. D genes are given only for firm matches. Rows may omit the clone size; those that give it use once, few, many or a size class.

clone size: few; J gene: TRBJ1-5; D gene: TRBD1; V gene: TRBV7-2; CDR3 DNA: TGTGCCAGCAGGGGACAGAGCAATCAGCCCCAGCATTTT; CDR3 protein: CASRGQSNQPQHF
clone size: once; J gene: TRBJ1-3; D gene: TRBD1; V gene: TRBV2; CDR3 DNA: TGTGCCAGCACCGAAAGGACAGGGGCTGGAAACACCATATATTTT; CDR3 protein: CASTERTGAGNTIYF
clone size: once; J gene: TRBJ2-6; D gene: NA; V gene: TRBV7-3; CDR3 DNA: TGTGCCAGCAGCTTAAGTCTGGCAACTGGGGCCAACGTCCTGACTTTC; CDR3 protein: CASSLSLATGANVLTF
clone size: NA; J gene: TRBJ2-1; D gene: NA; V gene: TRBV14; CDR3 DNA: TGTGCCAGCAGCCAAGAATGGCGCTTTAACAATGAGCAGTTCTTC; CDR3 protein: CASSQEWRFNNEQFF
clone size: NA; J gene: TRBJ1-2; D gene: TRBD1; V gene: TRBV7-9; CDR3 DNA: TGTGCCAGCAGCCTAGTGGACAGGGCGGTCAACTATGGCTACACCTTC; CDR3 protein: CASSLVDRAVNYGYTF
clone size: NA; J gene: TRBJ2-1; D gene: TRBD1; V gene: TRBV2; CDR3 DNA: TGTGCCAGCATCCAGGACAGGGCTGGTAATGAGCAGTTCTTC; CDR3 protein: CASIQDRAGNEQFF
clone size: NA; J gene: TRBJ1-2; D gene: TRBD1; V gene: TRBV6-5; CDR3 DNA: TGTGCCAGCAGTTACTGGGCAGGGGGGTCCTATGGCTACACCTTC; CDR3 protein: CASSYWAGGSYGYTF
clone size: NA; J gene: TRBJ2-7; D gene: TRBD2; V gene: TRBV7-2; CDR3 DNA: TGTGCCAGCAGCCAACCGCGATTAGCGGGAGGGCCTCTCTACGAGCAGTACTTC; CDR3 protein: CASSQPRLAGGPLYEQYF
clone size: NA; J gene: TRBJ2-2; D gene: TRBD2; V gene: TRBV28; CDR3 DNA: TGTGCCAGCTGGACTAGCGGGAGAATTGGAACCGGGGAGCTGTTTTTT; CDR3 protein: CASWTSGRIGTGELFF
clone size: NA; J gene: TRBJ2-1; D gene: TRBD2; V gene: TRBV9; CDR3 DNA: TGTGCCAGCAGCGTAGCGGCGACTAGCGGACCTTACAATGAGCAGTTCTTC; CDR3 protein: CASSVAATSGPYNEQFF
clone size: NA; J gene: TRBJ2-3; D gene: TRBD2; V gene: TRBV6-6; CDR3 DNA: TGTGCCAGTGAAGCGGGAGGGAGCACAGATACGCAGTATTTT; CDR3 protein: CASEAGGSTDTQYF
clone size: NA; J gene: TRBJ2-3; D gene: TRBD1; V gene: TRBV5-4; CDR3 DNA: TGTGCCAGCAGCACCAGACAGGGAGCAGATACGCAGTATTTT; CDR3 protein: CASSTRQGADTQYF
clone size: NA; J gene: TRBJ2-2; D gene: NA; V gene: TRBV7-3; CDR3 DNA: TGTGCCAGCAGCCCGGACCCAAGAGGGGAGCTGTTTTTT; CDR3 protein: CASSPDPRGELFF
clone size: NA; J gene: TRBJ1-1; D gene: NA; V gene: TRBV19; CDR3 DNA: TGTGCCAGTAGTACCCTTTTGGACACTGAAGCTTTCTTT; CDR3 protein: CASSTLLDTEAFF
clone size: few; J gene: TRBJ2-7; D gene: NA; V gene: TRBV10-3; CDR3 DNA: TGTGCCATCAGTGATGCCTACGAGCAGTACTTC; CDR3 protein: CAISDAYEQYF
clone size: NA; J gene: TRBJ1-4; D gene: NA; V gene: TRBV28; CDR3 DNA: TGTGCCAGCAGTTTTCTTAATGAAAAACTGTTTTTT; CDR3 protein: CASSFLNEKLFF
clone size: NA; J gene: TRBJ2-5; D gene: TRBD1; V gene: TRBV5-1; CDR3 DNA: TGCGCCAGCAGTAGCCGAACGGACAGGGATAAAGAGACCCAGTACTTC; CDR3 protein: CASSSRTDRDKETQYF
clone size: NA; J gene: TRBJ2-5; D gene: NA; V gene: TRBV28; CDR3 DNA: TGTGCCAGCAGTTTATCGGCAGGGAGGAAGACCCAGTACTTC; CDR3 protein: CASSLSAGRKTQYF
clone size: once; J gene: TRBJ1-4; D gene: NA; V gene: TRBV19; CDR3 DNA: TGTGCCAGTAGTAGCAGGGCTGCAACTAATGAAAAACTGTTTTTT; CDR3 protein: CASSSRAATNEKLFF
clone size: NA; J gene: TRBJ2-1; D gene: TRBD2; V gene: TRBV4-1; CDR3 DNA: TGCGCCAGCAGCCCGAGAGGGGCGGGAGGGGCCCTAAATGAGCAGTTCTTC; CDR3 protein: CASSPRGAGGALNEQFF
clone size: NA; J gene: TRBJ2-1; D gene: TRBD1; V gene: TRBV7-9; CDR3 DNA: TGTGCCAGCAGCTATCCGGGACAGGGGGCCAATGAGCAGTTCTTC; CDR3 protein: CASSYPGQGANEQFF
clone size: NA; J gene: TRBJ2-7; D gene: TRBD2; V gene: TRBV28; CDR3 DNA: TGTGCCAGCGGGGGGGCTAGCGGGAGGGCCTTATCGCGAGAGCAGTACTTC; CDR3 protein: CASGGASGRALSREQYF
clone size: once; J gene: TRBJ2-7; D gene: NA; V gene: TRBV11-2; CDR3 DNA: TGTGCCAGCAGCTTCTACAGGCCCCACGAGCAGTACTTC; CDR3 protein: CASSFYRPHEQYF
clone size: NA; J gene: TRBJ2-7; D gene: NA; V gene: TRBV10-3; CDR3 DNA: TGTGCCATCAGTAAAGGCACCCCCGGGTCCTACGAGCAGTACTTC; CDR3 protein: CAISKGTPGSYEQYF
clone size: NA; J gene: TRBJ2-1; D gene: NA; V gene: TRBV7-8; CDR3 DNA: TGTGCCAGCAGCTTAGCGCCCCCCCGATGGGGGGCGATGAACAATGAGCAGTTCTTC; CDR3 protein: CASSLAPPRWGAMNNEQFF
clone size: NA; J gene: TRBJ2-3; D gene: NA; V gene: TRBV5-1; CDR3 DNA: TGCGCCAGCAGCTTTATGCCCGCAGATACGCAGTATTTT; CDR3 protein: CASSFMPADTQYF
clone size: NA; J gene: TRBJ1-5; D gene: NA; V gene: TRBV28; CDR3 DNA: TGTGCCAGCAGTCCCACGCCGGGGAAGGGTCAGCCCCAGCATTTT; CDR3 protein: CASSPTPGKGQPQHF
clone size: NA; J gene: TRBJ1-3; D gene: NA; V gene: TRBV5-5; CDR3 DNA: TGTGCCAGCAGCTTGGTGTGGAGGGGCCTCTCTGGAAACACCATATATTTT; CDR3 protein: CASSLVWRGLSGNTIYF
clone size: NA; J gene: TRBJ1-4; D gene: NA; V gene: TRBV18; CDR3 DNA: TGTGCCAGCTCACCACGGGGACGGCATGAAAAACTGTTTTTT; CDR3 protein: CASSPRGRHEKLFF
clone size: NA; J gene: TRBJ1-1; D gene: NA; V gene: TRBV6-5; CDR3 DNA: TGTGCCAGCAGCCCTCGGTTGGGACGGAACACTGAATCTTTCTTT; CDR3 protein: CASSPRLGRNTESFF
clone size: NA; J gene: TRBJ1-2; D gene: NA; V gene: TRBV4-1; CDR3 DNA: TGCGCCAGCAGCCAAGATCTACTCAGCCTCTTAGTTTATGGCTACACCTTC; CDR3 protein: CASSQDLLSLLVYGYTF
clone size: NA; J gene: TRBJ1-5; D gene: NA; V gene: TRBV14; CDR3 DNA: TGTGCCAGCAGCCAATCTGGGGGCGACCAGCCCCAGCATTTT; CDR3 protein: CASSQSGGDQPQHF
clone size: NA; J gene: TRBJ2-1; D gene: NA; V gene: TRBV20-1; CDR3 DNA: TGCAGTGCCAAGAGAGGCAATGAGCAGTTCTTC; CDR3 protein: CSAKRGNEQFF
clone size: NA; J gene: TRBJ1-5; D gene: NA; V gene: TRBV7-8; CDR3 DNA: TGTGCCAGCAGCCAAGGGACGCTGCAAAATCAGCCCCAGCATTTT; CDR3 protein: CASSQGTLQNQPQHF
clone size: NA; J gene: TRBJ2-1; D gene: TRBD2; V gene: TRBV7-9; CDR3 DNA: TGTGCCAGCAGCGCAGCGGGAGCCTCCTACAATGAGCAGTTCTTC; CDR3 protein: CASSAAGASYNEQFF
clone size: NA; J gene: TRBJ1-4; D gene: NA; V gene: TRBV6-1; CDR3 DNA: TGTGCCAGTAAGATAGGGGGGGGATACGGACTGTTTTTT; CDR3 protein: CASKIGGGYGLFF
clone size: NA; J gene: TRBJ2-7; D gene: NA; V gene: TRBV7-3; CDR3 DNA: TGTGCCAGCAGCTTATTGGGGCCAAGCTACGAGCAGTACTTC; CDR3 protein: CASSLLGPSYEQYF
clone size: NA; J gene: TRBJ2-3; D gene: NA; V gene: TRBV30; CDR3 DNA: TGTGCCTGGAGAGTCAGGGTTGATACGCAGTATTTT; CDR3 protein: CAWRVRVDTQYF
clone size: NA; J gene: TRBJ2-7; D gene: TRBD2; V gene: TRBV7-9; CDR3 DNA: TGTGCCAGCAGCCAAGCGGGACCCAGCTCCTACGAGCAGTACTTC; CDR3 protein: CASSQAGPSSYEQYF
clone size: NA; J gene: TRBJ1-1; D gene: NA; V gene: TRBV7-2; CDR3 DNA: TGTGCCAGCAGCCCAGGGCAGGGGTCGGAGGCTTTCTTT; CDR3 protein: CASSPGQGSEAFF
clone size: NA; J gene: TRBJ1-2; D gene: NA; V gene: TRBV6-5; CDR3 DNA: TGTGCCAGCAGTTACCATGGAGGTGGCTACACCTTC; CDR3 protein: CASSYHGGGYTF
clone size: NA; J gene: TRBJ1-5; D gene: NA; V gene: TRBV7-6; CDR3 DNA: TGTGCCAGCAGCTTAGGGGGGGCCCATCAGCCCCAGCATTTT; CDR3 protein: CASSLGGAHQPQHF
clone size: NA; J gene: TRBJ1-2; D gene: NA; V gene: TRBV28; CDR3 DNA: TGTGCCAGCAGTTCCCGAGGGGGCTACACCTTC; CDR3 protein: CASSSRGGYTF
clone size: once; J gene: TRBJ2-1; D gene: TRBD2; V gene: TRBV29-1; CDR3 DNA: TGCAGCGTATCACCGCGACTAGCGGGAGACGGGAATGAGCAGTTCTTC; CDR3 protein: CSVSPRLAGDGNEQFF